This T cell receptor beta chain was profiled in a study of cytomegalovirus exposure and HLA in healthy donors. Germline V gene sequence: CDR1 SGHDN, CDR2 FVKESK. V was pared by 5 bases and J by 2 bases, with 13 bases between. This CDR3 has 14 amino acids. This PCR relied on a set of 60 Vbeta primers and 13 Jbeta primers. The repertoire was sequenced with immunoSEQ multiplex PCR; TCRdb's copy has only in-frame clones and lacks some. The sample lists 130,000 or so clones, approximately 70% occurring once. V usage is TRBV14 and J usage is TRBJ2-7; D is possibly TRBD1 (6 bases). This receptor was identified in a young man in good health and CMV-seronegative. Source material: PBMCs. The CDR3 bases are TGTGCCAGCAGCTCTCACAGGGAGCCCTACGAGCAGTACTTC. This sequence encodes CASSSHREPYEQYF.